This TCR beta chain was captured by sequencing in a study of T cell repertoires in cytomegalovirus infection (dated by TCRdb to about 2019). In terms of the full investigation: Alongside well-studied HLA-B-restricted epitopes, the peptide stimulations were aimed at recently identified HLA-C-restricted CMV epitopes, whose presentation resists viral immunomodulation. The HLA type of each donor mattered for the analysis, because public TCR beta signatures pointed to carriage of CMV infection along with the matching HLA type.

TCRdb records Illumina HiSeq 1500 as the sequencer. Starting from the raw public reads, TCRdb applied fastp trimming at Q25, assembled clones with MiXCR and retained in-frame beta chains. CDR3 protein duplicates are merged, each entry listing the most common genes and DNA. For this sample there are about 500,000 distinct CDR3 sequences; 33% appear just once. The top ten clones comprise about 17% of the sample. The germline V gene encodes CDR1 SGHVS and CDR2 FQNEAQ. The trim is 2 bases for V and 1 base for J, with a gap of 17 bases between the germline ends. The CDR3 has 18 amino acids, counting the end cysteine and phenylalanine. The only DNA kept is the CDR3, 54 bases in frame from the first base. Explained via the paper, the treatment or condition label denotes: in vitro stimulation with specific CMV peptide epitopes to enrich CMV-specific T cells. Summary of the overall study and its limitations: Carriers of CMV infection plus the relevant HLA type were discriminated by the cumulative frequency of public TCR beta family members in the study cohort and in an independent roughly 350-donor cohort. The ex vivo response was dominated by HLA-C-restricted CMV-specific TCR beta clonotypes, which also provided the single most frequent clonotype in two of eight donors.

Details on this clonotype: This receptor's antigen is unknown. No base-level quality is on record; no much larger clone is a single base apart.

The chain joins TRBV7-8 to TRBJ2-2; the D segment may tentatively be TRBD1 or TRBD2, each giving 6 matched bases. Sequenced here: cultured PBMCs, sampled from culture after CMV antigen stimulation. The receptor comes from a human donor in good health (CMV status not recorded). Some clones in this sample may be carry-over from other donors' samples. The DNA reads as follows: TGTGCCAGCAGCTTAAATATCGGGGGCTTTCAGAACACCGGGGAGCTGTTTTTT. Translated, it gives CASSLNIGGFQNTGELFF.